This T cell receptor (beta chain) derives from a study of PD-1 blockade in classical Hodgkin lymphoma. For this clone: Its antigen is undetermined.

The CDR3 is 12 amino acids. Germline CDR1 reads ENHRY; CDR2 reads SYGVKD. V lost 6 bases and J 1 base, leaving 6 bases between the germline ends. Specified time point: cycle 4 day 1 (C4D1), after about 6 weeks of nivolumab. Every patient experienced relapse after autologous stem cell transplantation, and brentuximab vedotin exposure varied. Reported best responses ranged across complete response, partial response or progressive disease. General study findings and limits: For complete responders, baseline diversity was comparable to that of newly diagnosed patients.

Sequencing was performed with immunoSEQ multiplex PCR; in TCRdb, only in-frame clones are kept and a portion is missing. The table has about 93,000 clones, about 77% seen once. The clonotype was recovered from a human donor with classical Hodgkin lymphoma. The chain has TRBV10-3 and TRBJ1-1; D remains unclear. The sequencing here drew on peripheral blood mononuclear cells (PBMCs), taken before the fourth cycle of nivolumab. Written as DNA, the CDR3 is TGTGCCATCAGCGCGACGAACACTGAAGCTTTCTTT. Its protein product is CAISATNTEAFF.